This T cell receptor (beta chain) was profiled in a study of identical twins. TCRdb processed the 5' RACE reads anew with MiXCR; each CDR3 protein has one entry. The table records 350,000 to 450,000 distinct CDR3 sequences, around a sixth of them present only once. There are a few counts of this clonotype. CDR1 is DFQATT and CDR2 is SNEGSKA in the germline V gene (reference sequence). Trimming cost V 6 bases and J 11 bases, with 15 bases left between them. This CDR3 contains 11 residues. The TCR sequence derives from a man aged 45 to 65 in good health. This chain links TRBV20-1 with TRBJ2-3; D possibly uses TRBD1 or TRBD2 (6 bases each). Input material: naive T cells sorted from blood. The CDR3 bases are TGCAGTGCCCCAGGGGAGGTGGAGCAGTATTTT. Protein product: CSAPGEVEQYF.